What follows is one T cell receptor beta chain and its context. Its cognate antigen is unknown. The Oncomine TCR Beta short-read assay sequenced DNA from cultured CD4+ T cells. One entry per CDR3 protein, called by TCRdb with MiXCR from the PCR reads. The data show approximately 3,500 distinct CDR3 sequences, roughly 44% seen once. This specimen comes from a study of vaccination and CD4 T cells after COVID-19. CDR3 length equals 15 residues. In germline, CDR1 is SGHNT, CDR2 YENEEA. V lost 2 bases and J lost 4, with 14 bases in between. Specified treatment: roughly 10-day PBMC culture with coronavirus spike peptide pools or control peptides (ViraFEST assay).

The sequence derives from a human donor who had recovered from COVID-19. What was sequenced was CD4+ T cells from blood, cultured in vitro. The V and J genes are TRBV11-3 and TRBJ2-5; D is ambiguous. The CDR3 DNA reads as TGTGCCAGCAGCTTAAATGGGATCGGTGGAGAGACCCAGTACTTC. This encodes CASSLNGIGGETQYF.